The clone carrying this TCR beta chain was counted a few times. This specimen comes from a study of T cell changes during pregnancy in multiple sclerosis. This CDR3 has 15 residues. V was pared by 5 bases and J by 8 bases, with 16 bases between. Germline lookup yields CDR1 SEHNR and CDR2 FQNEAQ (reference sequence). Profiled with immunoSEQ multiplex PCR; TCRdb holds only in-frame clones, not every one. The sample includes around 30,000 clones, approximately 92% seen only once; the top ten take 4.5% to 7%. The chain joins TRBV7-9 to TRBJ1-6; D is undetermined. The sample here was CD8+ T cells from peripheral blood mononuclear cells, taken before pregnancy. This clonotype was obtained from a female donor with multiple sclerosis, enrolled in a pregnancy study. CDR3 DNA: TGTGCCAGCAGCCCGTCGATGGCAGTCGATTCACCCCTCCACTTT. This encodes CASSPSMAVDSPLHF.